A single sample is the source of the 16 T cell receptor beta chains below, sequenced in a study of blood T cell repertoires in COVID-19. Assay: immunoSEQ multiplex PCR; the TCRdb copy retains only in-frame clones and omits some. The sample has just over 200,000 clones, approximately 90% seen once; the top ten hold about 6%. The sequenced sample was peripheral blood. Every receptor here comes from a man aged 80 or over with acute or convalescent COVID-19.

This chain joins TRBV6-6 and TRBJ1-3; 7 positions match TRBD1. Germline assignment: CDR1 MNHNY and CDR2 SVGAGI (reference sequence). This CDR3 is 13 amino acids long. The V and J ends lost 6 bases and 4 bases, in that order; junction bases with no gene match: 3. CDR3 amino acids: CASSRQGGNTIYF. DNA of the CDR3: TGTGCCAGCAGCCGACAGGGAGGAAACACCATATATTTT.

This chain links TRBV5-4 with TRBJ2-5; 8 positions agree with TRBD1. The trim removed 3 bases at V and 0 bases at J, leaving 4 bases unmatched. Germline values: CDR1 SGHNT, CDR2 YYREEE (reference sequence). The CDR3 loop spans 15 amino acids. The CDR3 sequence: CASSSVDRDQETQYF. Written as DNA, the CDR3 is TGTGCCAGCAGCTCGGTGGACAGGGACCAAGAGACCCAGTACTTC.

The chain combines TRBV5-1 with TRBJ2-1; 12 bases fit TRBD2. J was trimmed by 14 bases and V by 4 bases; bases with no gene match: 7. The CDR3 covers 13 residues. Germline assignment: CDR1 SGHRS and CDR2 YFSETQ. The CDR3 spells CASSDPTSGRKFF. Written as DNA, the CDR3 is TGCGCCAGCAGCGATCCAACTAGCGGGAGGAAGTTCTTC.

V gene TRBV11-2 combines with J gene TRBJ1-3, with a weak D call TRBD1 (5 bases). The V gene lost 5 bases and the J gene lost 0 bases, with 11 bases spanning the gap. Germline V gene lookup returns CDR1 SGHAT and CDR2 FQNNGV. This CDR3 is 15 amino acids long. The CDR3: CASSQGSHSGNTIYF. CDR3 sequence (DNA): TGTGCCAGCAGCCAGGGTTCACACTCTGGAAACACCATATATTTT.

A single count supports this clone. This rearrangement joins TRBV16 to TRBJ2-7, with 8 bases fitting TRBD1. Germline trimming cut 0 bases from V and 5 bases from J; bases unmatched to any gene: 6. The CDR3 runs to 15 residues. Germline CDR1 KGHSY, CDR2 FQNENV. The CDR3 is CASSQSGQGTHEQYF. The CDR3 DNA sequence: TGTGCCAGCAGCCAATCAGGACAGGGTACCCACGAGCAGTACTTC.

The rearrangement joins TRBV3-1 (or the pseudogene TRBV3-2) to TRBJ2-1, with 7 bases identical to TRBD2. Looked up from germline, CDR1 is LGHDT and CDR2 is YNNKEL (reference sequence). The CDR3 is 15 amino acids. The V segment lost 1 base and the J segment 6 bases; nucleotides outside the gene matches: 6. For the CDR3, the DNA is TGTGCCAGCAGCCAAGTGGCGGGAGTTTTCAATGAGCAGTTCTTC. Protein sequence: CASSQVAGVFNEQFF.

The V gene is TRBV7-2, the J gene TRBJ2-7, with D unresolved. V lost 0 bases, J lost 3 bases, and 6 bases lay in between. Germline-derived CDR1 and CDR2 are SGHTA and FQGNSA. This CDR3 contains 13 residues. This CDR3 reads CASSLAQYYEQYV. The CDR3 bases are TGTGCCAGCAGCTTAGCGCAGTACTACGAGCAGTACGTC.

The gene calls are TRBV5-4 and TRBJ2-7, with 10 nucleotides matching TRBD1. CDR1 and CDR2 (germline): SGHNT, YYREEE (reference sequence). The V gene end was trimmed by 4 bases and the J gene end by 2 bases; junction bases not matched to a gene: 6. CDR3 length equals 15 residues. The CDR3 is CASSKGQGQTYEQYF. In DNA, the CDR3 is TGTGCCAGCAGCAAGGGACAGGGGCAAACCTACGAGCAGTACTTC.

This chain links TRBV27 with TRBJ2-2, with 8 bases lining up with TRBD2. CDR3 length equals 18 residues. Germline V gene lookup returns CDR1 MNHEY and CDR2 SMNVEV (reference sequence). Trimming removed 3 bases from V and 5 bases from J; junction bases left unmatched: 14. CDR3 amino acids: CASSLGGASGSRTGELFF. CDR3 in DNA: TGTGCCAGCAGTTTGGGGGGGGCCAGCGGGAGTCGAACCGGGGAGCTGTTTTTT.

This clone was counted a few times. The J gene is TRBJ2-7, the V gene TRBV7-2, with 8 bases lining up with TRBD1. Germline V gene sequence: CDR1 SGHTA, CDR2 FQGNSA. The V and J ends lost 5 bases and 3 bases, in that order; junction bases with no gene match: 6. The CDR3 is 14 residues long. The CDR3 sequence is CASSPGQGLYEQYF. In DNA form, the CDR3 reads TGTGCCAGCAGCCCCGGACAGGGCCTCTACGAGCAGTACTTC.

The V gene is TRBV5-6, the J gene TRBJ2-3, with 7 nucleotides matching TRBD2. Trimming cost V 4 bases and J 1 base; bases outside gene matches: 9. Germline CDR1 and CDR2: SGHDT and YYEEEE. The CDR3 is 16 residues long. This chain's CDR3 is CASSERSGVRTDTQYF. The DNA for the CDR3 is TGTGCCAGCAGCGAACGAAGCGGGGTCCGCACAGATACGCAGTATTTT. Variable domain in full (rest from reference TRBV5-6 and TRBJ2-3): DAGVTQSPTHLIKTRGQQVTLRCSPKSGHDTVSWYQQALGQGPQFIFQYYEEEERQRGNFPDRFSGHQFPNYSSELNVNALLLGDSALYLCASSERSGVRTDTQYFGPGTRLTVL.

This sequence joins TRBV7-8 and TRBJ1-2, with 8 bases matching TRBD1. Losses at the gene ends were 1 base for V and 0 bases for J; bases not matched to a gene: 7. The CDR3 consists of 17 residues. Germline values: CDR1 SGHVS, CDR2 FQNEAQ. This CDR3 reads CASSLDPGTGTNYGYTF. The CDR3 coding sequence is TGTGCCAGCAGCTTAGACCCTGGGACAGGTACTAACTATGGCTACACCTTC.

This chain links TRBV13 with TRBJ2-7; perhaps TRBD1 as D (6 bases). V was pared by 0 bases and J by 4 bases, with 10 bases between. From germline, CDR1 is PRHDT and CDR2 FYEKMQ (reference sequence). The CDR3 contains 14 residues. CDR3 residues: CASSLGQGLYEQYV. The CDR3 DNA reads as TGTGCCAGCAGCTTAGGGCAGGGGCTGTACGAGCAGTACGTC.

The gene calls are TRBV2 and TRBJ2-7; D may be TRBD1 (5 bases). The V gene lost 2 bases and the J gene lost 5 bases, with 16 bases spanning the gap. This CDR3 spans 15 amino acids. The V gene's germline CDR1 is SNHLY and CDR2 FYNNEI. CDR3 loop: CASSERGRPPNEQYV. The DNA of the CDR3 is TGTGCCAGCAGTGAAAGGGGAAGACCCCCAAACGAGCAGTACGTC.

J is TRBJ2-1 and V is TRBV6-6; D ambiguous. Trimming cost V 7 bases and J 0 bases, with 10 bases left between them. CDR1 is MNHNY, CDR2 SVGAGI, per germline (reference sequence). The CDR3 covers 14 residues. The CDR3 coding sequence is TGTGCCAGCACCCCTATCCCCTCCTACAATGAGCAGTTCTTC. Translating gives CASTPIPSYNEQFF.

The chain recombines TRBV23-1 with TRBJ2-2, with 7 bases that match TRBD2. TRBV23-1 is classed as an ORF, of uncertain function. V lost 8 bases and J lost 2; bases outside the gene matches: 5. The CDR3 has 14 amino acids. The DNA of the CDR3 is TGCGCCAGCCTGACTAGCAGAAACACCGGGGAGCTGTTTTTT. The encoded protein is CASLTSRNTGELFF.